The source of this TCR beta chain is a study of shared clonotypes between healthy human individuals. Whole-study context: Participating donors consisted of two women and three men aged 18 to 49. CD8 memory received one plate per donor, CD8 naive two, CD4 memory three and CD4 naive three.

The CDR3 is 10 residues long. V lost 7 bases, J lost 5 bases, and 9 bases lay in between. Germline loops: CDR1 SQVTM, CDR2 ANQGSEA. The data were produced by immunoSEQ multiplex PCR, yet TCRdb's version contains in-frame clones alone and is incomplete. The sample records about 1.1 million clones, roughly 80% being singletons. A CD45RA-negative memory subset and a CD45RA+ naive subset were separated from the CD4+ cells. This chain joins TRBV29-1 and TRBJ2-7; D is perhaps TRBD1 or TRBD2 (5 bases each). The source of this sequence is a man younger than 30 in good health. Some clones in this sample may be carry-over from other donors' samples. The sample comprised memory CD4+ T cells from PBMCs. Documented subset: CD45RA-negative fraction. In DNA form, the CDR3 reads TGCAGCGGTGGGACCCACGAGCAGTACTTC. This gives the protein CSGGTHEQYF.